This record covers a single T cell receptor beta chain. This entry is derived from a study of blood T cell repertoires in COVID-19. Study-level information: Italy, Spain and the United States were the sources of the convalescent and acute COVID-19 samples. PBMCs, B-cell-depleted T cells, or T cells provided the cDNA or gDNA that made up the material.

Per the authors' pipeline: From reference gene primer amplification, estimates of nucleated cell counts were derived. Sequencing was performed with immunoSEQ multiplex PCR; in TCRdb, only in-frame clones are kept and a portion is missing. That table is the source of V, J and clone size, and D and trimming were worked out from the DNA. Among about 24,000 clones listed, 89% were seen once. The sequenced sample consisted of peripheral blood. The receptor comes from a man between 65 and 80 years old with acute or convalescent COVID-19.

The chain's CDR3 is CASSPDWGTGGRKGYTF. CDR3 sequence (DNA): TGTGCCAGCTCACCAGACTGGGGGACAGGGGGCCGAAAGGGCTACACCTTC. The chain employs TRBV18 and TRBJ1-2; the match to TRBD1 covers 12 bases. Germline V gene data show CDR1 as KGHSH and CDR2 as LQKENI. V trimming: 2 bases; J trimming: 8 bases; junction bases outside the gene matches: 12. The CDR3 runs 17 residues.